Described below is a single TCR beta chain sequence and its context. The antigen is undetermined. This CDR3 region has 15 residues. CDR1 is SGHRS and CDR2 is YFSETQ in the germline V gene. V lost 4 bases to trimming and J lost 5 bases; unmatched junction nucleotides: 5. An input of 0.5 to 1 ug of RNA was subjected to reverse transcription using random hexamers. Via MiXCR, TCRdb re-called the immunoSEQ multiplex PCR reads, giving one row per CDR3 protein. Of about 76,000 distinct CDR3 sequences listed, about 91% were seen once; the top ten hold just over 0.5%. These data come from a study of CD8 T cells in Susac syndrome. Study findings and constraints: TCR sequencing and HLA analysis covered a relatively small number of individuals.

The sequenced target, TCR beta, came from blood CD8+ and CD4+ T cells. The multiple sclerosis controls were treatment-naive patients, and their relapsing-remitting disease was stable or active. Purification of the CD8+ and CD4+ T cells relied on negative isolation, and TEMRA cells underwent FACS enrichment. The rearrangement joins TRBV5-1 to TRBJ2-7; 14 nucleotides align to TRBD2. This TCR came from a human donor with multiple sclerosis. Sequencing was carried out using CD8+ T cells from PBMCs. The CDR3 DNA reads TGCGCCAGCAGCCTGGGACTAGCGGGAGAAAACGAGCAGTACTTC. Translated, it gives CASSLGLAGENEQYF.